The 16 T cell receptor beta chains below come from one sample, sequenced in a study of persistence of HIV-infected CD4 T cells. No antigen has been identified for these receptors. The libraries were made with immunoSEQ version 4 in survey mode. Generated by immunoSEQ multiplex PCR, the TCRdb table keeps only in-frame clones and is missing some. The sample lists 25,000 to 40,000 clones; around 82% were seen once. Cells were stimulated with overlapping HIV-1 Gag 15-mer peptides. CD40L/CD69 double-negative CD45RO-high memory CD4+ T cells were collected. Sequencing used CD4+ T cells sorted from PBMCs after 18-hour stimulation, obtained from a patient who received antiretroviral therapy. These receptors all stem from an adult woman with HIV who was CMV-seropositive.

The chain carries TRBV2 and TRBJ2-1, with 8 bases aligning to TRBD1. The ends lost 8 bases at V and 0 bases at J; junction bases unmatched: 6. This CDR3 region has 15 residues. Germline V lookup: CDR1 SNHLY, CDR2 FYNNEI. For the CDR3, the DNA is TGTGCCAGCTGGACAGGGAAGAGCTCCTACAATGAGCAGTTCTTC. Protein sequence: CASWTGKSSYNEQFF.

The V call is TRBV12-3 or TRBV12-4, the J call TRBJ1-1; D is undetermined. The CDR3 is made up of 13 amino acids. V lost 3 bases and J lost 8, with 13 bases in between. The CDR3 DNA follows: TGTGCCAGCAGTTTTATCGGGGTCCTGGAAGCTTTCTTT. Protein product: CASSFIGVLEAFF.

The chain joins TRBV24-1 to TRBJ2-1; D possibly corresponds to TRBD2 (6 bases). V gave up 2 bases and J gave up 4 bases, with 11 bases separating them. Germline CDR1 and CDR2: KGHDR and SFDVKD. The CDR3 length is 15 residues. CDR3 sequence: CATSDWDGRYNEQFF. In DNA, the CDR3 is TGTGCCACCAGTGATTGGGACGGGAGATACAATGAGCAGTTCTTC.

This clone was counted a single time. The chain uses TRBV27 and TRBJ2-7; unclear D gene. Per germline, CDR1 MNHEY and CDR2 SMNVEV (reference sequence). V lost 1 base and J lost 3, with 13 bases in between. The CDR3 sequence is 15 residues long. The CDR3 region is CASSLFPGPLYEQYF. CDR3 DNA: TGTGCCAGCAGTTTATTTCCCGGACCCCTCTACGAGCAGTACTTC.

The chain joins TRBV11-2 to TRBJ2-4; no clear D. Trimming shortened V by 3 bases and J by 0 bases, and 9 bases separated the two germline ends. Per germline, CDR1 SGHAT and CDR2 FQNNGV. The length of the CDR3 is 15 residues. The DNA for the CDR3 is TGTGCCAGCAGCTTCTCTCTAGTAGCCAAAAACATTCAGTACTTC. Protein sequence: CASSFSLVAKNIQYF.

This chain links TRBV3-1 (or the pseudogene TRBV3-2) with TRBJ2-1; D possibly corresponds to TRBD2 (6 bases). Germline V gene sequence: CDR1 LGHDT, CDR2 YNNKEL (reference sequence). The CDR3 totals 11 residues. V lost 6 bases and J 14 bases, leaving 14 bases between the germline ends. DNA of the CDR3: TGTGCCAGCAGTACCGGGCGGAGGGAGTTCTTC. Translation: CASSTGRREFF.

CDR3 sequence (DNA): TGCAGCGGACAGAACACTGAAGCTTTCTTT. Protein: CSGQNTEAFF. V is TRBV29-1 and J is TRBJ1-1; D call uncertain. CDR3 length equals 10 residues. Trimming removed 7 bases at V and 1 base at J, with 4 bases between. From germline, CDR1 is SQVTM and CDR2 ANQGSEA. The full variable domain, with the rest looked up from reference TRBV29-1 and TRBJ1-1, is SAVISQKPSRDICQRGTSLTIQCQVDSQVTMMFWYRQQPGQSLTLIATANQGSEATYESGFVIDKFPISRPNLTFSTLTVSNMSPEDSSIYLCSGQNTEAFFGQGTRLTVV.

The chain has TRBV5-6 and TRBJ1-6; 9 nucleotides agree with TRBD1. Per germline, CDR1 SGHDT and CDR2 YYEEEE. Trimming removed 3 bases from V and 7 bases from J; junction bases left unmatched: 8. The CDR3 has 16 residues. CDR3 sequence: CASSSAGTGLNSPLHF. The CDR3 DNA sequence: TGTGCCAGCAGCTCCGCCGGGACAGGGCTAAATTCACCCCTCCACTTT.

This sequence joins TRBV7-8 and TRBJ1-1, with 12 bases identical to TRBD1. Germline CDR1 SGHVS, CDR2 FQNEAQ. V lost 5 bases and J lost 0; bases outside the gene matches: 4. The CDR3 extends over 16 amino acids. The CDR3 nucleotides read TGTGCCAGCAGCCCCCGGGACAGGGGGCTGAACACTGAAGCTTTCTTT. Encoded protein: CASSPRDRGLNTEAFF. The whole variable domain, remainder taken from reference TRBV7-8 and TRBJ1-1, is GAGVSQSPRYKVAKRGQDVALRCDPISGHVSLFWYQQALGQGPEFLTYFQNEAQLDKSGLPSDRFFAERPEGSVSTLKIQRTQQEDSAVYLCASSPRDRGLNTEAFFGQGTRLTVV.

The V and J genes are TRBV6-2 or TRBV6-3 and TRBJ1-1; 7 bases map to TRBD1. Germline CDR1 MNHEY, CDR2 SVGEGT. The CDR3 consists of 14 residues. Trimming cost V 0 bases and J 4 bases; bases outside gene matches: 2. DNA for the CDR3: TGTGCCAGCAGTTACTCCGCAGGGGGCACTGAAGCTTTCTTT. This gives the protein CASSYSAGGTEAFF.

V and J are TRBV5-1 and TRBJ2-2; D possibly corresponds to TRBD2 (6 bases). The CDR3 sequence is 17 residues long. Trimming removed 4 bases from V and 7 bases from J, with 23 bases in between. From germline, CDR1 is SGHRS and CDR2 YFSETQ. The CDR3 loop is CASSNLQSGSPNGELFF. The CDR3 DNA reads TGCGCCAGCAGCAACCTCCAATCCGGGAGTCCGAACGGGGAGCTGTTTTTT.

The rearrangement uses TRBV10-2 and TRBJ2-6, with no clear D. Germline CDR1 WSHSY, CDR2 SAAADI. Trimming took 3 bases from V and 0 from J, leaving 3 bases between them. The CDR3 sequence is 14 residues long. CDR3 nucleotides: TGCGCCAGCAGTGACCCCTCTGGGGCCAACGTCCTGACTTTC. Its translation: CASSDPSGANVLTF.

This chain links TRBV9 with TRBJ1-4; D is undetermined. The germline CDR1 and CDR2 sequences are SGDLS and YYNGEE. Trimming removed 0 bases from V and 8 bases from J, with 14 bases in between. This CDR3 has 15 residues. CDR3 protein: CASSVDPGFGEKLFF. The CDR3 bases are TGTGCCAGCAGCGTAGATCCTGGTTTTGGGGAAAAACTGTTTTTT.

The rearrangement uses TRBV29-1 and TRBJ1-5, with D unclear. Germline CDR1 and CDR2: SQVTM and ANQGSEA. The CDR3 has 14 amino acids. With 4 bases removed from V and 4 bases from J, the gap between germline ends came to 14 bases. CDR3 residues: CSVVEAGLNQPQHF. For the CDR3, the DNA is TGCAGCGTTGTCGAGGCAGGACTTAATCAGCCCCAGCATTTT.

For the CDR3, the DNA is TGTGCCAGCAGCCTCGGACTAGCGGGAGGGCCACAAAATGAGCAGTTCTTC. Translation gives CASSLGLAGGPQNEQFF. This chain links TRBV5-6 with TRBJ2-1, with 15 bases identical to TRBD2. Germline CDR1 reads SGHDT; CDR2 reads YYEEEE. This CDR3 comprises 17 residues. V lost 4 bases to trimming and J lost 7 bases; unmatched junction nucleotides: 9.

V gene TRBV9 combines with J gene TRBJ2-3; D is uncertain. The germline V gene has CDR1 SGDLS and CDR2 YYNGEE. Trimming took off 0 bases at V and 1 base at J, with 9 bases between the two ends. This CDR3 region has 15 residues. The chain's CDR3 is CASSVATGRTDTQYF. In nucleotides, the CDR3 is TGTGCCAGCAGCGTAGCAACGGGCCGCACAGATACGCAGTATTTT.